This record concerns one T cell receptor (beta chain) sequence. Its antigen is undetermined. This specimen belongs to a study of T cell responses to AZD1222 COVID-19 vaccine. TCRdb keeps only in-frame clones here, not all; method: immunoSEQ multiplex PCR. This table has about 130,000 clones, about 80% appearing once. Findings of the study overall: Spike-spanning, vaccine-associated CD4 TCRs were dominant at 160-218 and 743-854.

The sample here was peripheral blood, taken on day 0 of AZD1222 vaccination. The TCR comes from an adult in good health.

CDR3 sequence (DNA): TGTGCCAGCAGTTTCATAGGCAGGGCGATCACAGATACGCAGTATTTT. Translating it yields CASSFIGRAITDTQYF. The chain recombines TRBV28 with TRBJ2-3; TRBD1 is a possible D gene (5 bases). V shed 3 bases and J shed 2 bases, with 15 bases lying between them. The CDR3 is 16 amino acids. From germline, CDR1 is MDHEN and CDR2 SYDVKM.